This T cell receptor (beta chain) originates from a study of graft-versus-host responses after intestinal transplantation. Study-level background: Grafts were multivisceral, liver-intestinal, or isolated intestinal.

Generated by immunoSEQ multiplex PCR, the TCRdb table keeps only in-frame clones and is missing some. The data show more than 80,000 clones, about 88% seen once. The table lists this clone with a count of one. What it binds is not known. This CDR3 is built from 13 residues. Per germline, CDR1 SGHRS and CDR2 YFSETQ. J lost 1 base, V lost 3 bases, and 0 bases had no gene match. Regarding the study as a whole: Recipient-marrow GvH clones were detected, some having first appeared in ileum or blood. Peak circulating GvH clone levels tracked with early post-transplant HvG declines.

This TCR was sampled from a human donor who was the organ donor for an intestinal transplant. Here the sequenced sample was unstimulated CD4+ T cells sorted from spleen or lymph node cells, taken before transplant. The chain links TRBV5-1 to TRBJ2-5; 7 bases are a match to TRBD1. The CDR3 region has the DNA TGCGCCAGCAGCTGGGACAGCCAAGAGACCCAGTACTTC. Translating it yields CASSWDSQETQYF.